These 4 T cell receptor beta chains were all obtained from the same sample, sequenced in a study of T cells after yellow fever vaccination. From the 5' RACE reads, TCRdb called clonotypes with MiXCR, one entry per CDR3 protein. In the table there are about 340,000 distinct CDR3 sequences, approximately 13% of which are singletons. Specimen: CD4+ T cells sorted from PBMCs, collected 15 days after the yellow fever booster vaccination. These receptors were taken from a man between 18 and 29 years old who received the YFV17D yellow fever vaccine.

This clonotype occurred a few times. The chain recombines TRBV5-1 with TRBJ2-1; possibly TRBD1 for D (5 bases). The CDR3 is made up of 15 amino acids. Germline V gene lookup returns CDR1 SGHRS and CDR2 YFSETQ. The ends were cut back, 3 bases at V and 0 bases at J, with 10 bases in the middle. CDR3 loop: CASSSRAPSYNEQFF. DNA of the CDR3: TGCGCCAGCAGCTCCAGGGCCCCCTCCTACAATGAGCAGTTCTTC.

The CDR3 region is CASSYLGQQLTDTQYF. The CDR3 DNA sequence: TGTGCCAGCAGTTACCTGGGACAGCAACTCACAGATACGCAGTATTTT. V is TRBV6-5 and J is TRBJ2-3; 7 nucleotides align to TRBD1. Germline loops: CDR1 MNHEY, CDR2 SVGAGI. V lost 2 bases to trimming and J lost 2 bases; unmatched junction nucleotides: 7. This CDR3 spans 16 amino acids.

This clonotype was counted only a few times. The CDR3 DNA sequence: TGTGCCAGCAGCTTCAGCGGGGGGCTCGGGGAGACCCAGTACTTC. It yields the protein CASSFSGGLGETQYF. This chain connects TRBV5-5 to TRBJ2-5, with 9 bases aligning to TRBD2. Looked up from germline, CDR1 is SGHKS and CDR2 is YYEKEE (reference sequence). The V and J ends lost 2 bases and 5 bases, in that order; junction bases with no gene match: 7. CDR3 length: 15 residues. Full variable domain (outside the CDR3, taken from reference TRBV5-5 and TRBJ2-5): DAGVTQSPTHLIKTRGQQVTLRCSPISGHKSVSWYQQVLGQGPQFIFQYYEKEERGRGNFPDRFSARQFPNYSSELNVNALLLGDSALYLCASSFSGGLGETQYFGPGTRLLVL.

The table lists this clonotype with a few counts. The J gene is TRBJ2-7, the V gene TRBV28; 7 nucleotides line up with TRBD1. The CDR3 is 13 amino acids. Looked up from germline, CDR1 is MDHEN and CDR2 is SYDVKM. J was trimmed by 3 bases and V by 7 bases; bases with no gene match: 6. CDR3 loop: CASTTGQSYEQYV. CDR3 coding DNA: TGTGCCAGCACCACGGGACAGAGCTACGAGCAGTACGTC.